Below are 5 T cell receptor beta chains sequenced from a single sample in a study of human T cells and chemical hapten exposure. TCRdb re-called the RACE reads with MiXCR, one entry per CDR3 protein. The sample consists of 95,000 to 150,000 distinct CDR3 sequences, roughly 12% of them appearing once. Time point denoted: patch test 3, about 24 weeks after DPC sensitization. Treatment of the sample: therapeutic diphenylcyclopropenone sensitization with weekly scalp DPC. The sample here was whole blood, taken in connection with sensitization to the hapten diphenylcyclopropenone (DPC). Every receptor here comes from a woman aged 50 to 60 with alopecia areata. Some clones in this sample may be carry-over from other donors' samples.

The chain uses TRBV30 and TRBJ1-6, with TRBD1 matching 11 bases. With 5 bases clipped from V and 8 bases from J, the junction kept 8 bases outside the gene matches. The CDR3 is 15 amino acids. Germline V gives CDR1 GTSNPN, CDR2 SVGIG (reference sequence). The CDR3 DNA sequence: TGTGCCTGGGTCGAAGGGGGACAGGGGGATTCACCCCTCCACTTT. Translating gives CAWVEGGQGDSPLHF.

This clonotype was seen more than once but under ten times. This sequence joins TRBV20-1 and TRBJ1-2, with TRBD1 matching 9 bases. Unmatched junction bases numbered 12, after V lost 4 bases and J lost 3 bases. Germline V gives CDR1 DFQATT, CDR2 SNEGSKA (reference sequence). The CDR3 loop spans 16 amino acids. The CDR3 loop is CSATHPWTGEDYGYTF. In nucleotides, the CDR3 is TGCAGTGCTACTCACCCATGGACAGGGGAGGACTATGGCTACACCTTC.

The chain recombines TRBV9 with TRBJ2-2; a possible D gene is TRBD1 (5 bases). Germline values: CDR1 SGDLS, CDR2 YYNGEE. CDR3 length: 13 residues. Trimming took 5 bases from V and 1 from J, leaving 6 bases between them. The CDR3 loop is CASSGQNTGELFF. For the CDR3, the DNA is TGTGCCAGCAGTGGACAGAACACCGGGGAGCTGTTTTTT. The complete variable domain, with remaining parts taken from reference TRBV9 and TRBJ2-2, reads DSGVTQTPKHLITATGQRVTLRCSPRSGDLSVYWYQQSLDQGLQFLIQYYNGEERAKGNILERFSAQQFPDLHSELNLSSLELGDSALYFCASSGQNTGELFFGEGSRLTVL.

This clonotype was seen ten or more times. This chain connects TRBV27 to TRBJ2-1, with D uncertain. The CDR3 has 13 amino acids. Trimming removed 1 base from V and 8 bases from J, with 9 bases in between. Germline lookup yields CDR1 MNHEY and CDR2 SMNVEV (reference sequence). The CDR3, as DNA: TGTGCCAGCAGTTTATTGAGGTCGGATGAGCAGTTCTTC. Translating it yields CASSLLRSDEQFF.

The chain uses TRBV10-2 and TRBJ2-5; TRBD1 aligns across 8 bases. The CDR3 runs to 17 residues. Trimming cost V 8 bases and J 2 bases; bases outside gene matches: 16. Looked up from germline, CDR1 is WSHSY and CDR2 is SAAADI. In nucleotides, the CDR3 is TGCGCCAGCGGCTCTCGACAGGGGCAAAGGGGGCAAGAGACCCAGTACTTC. Protein sequence: CASGSRQGQRGQETQYF.